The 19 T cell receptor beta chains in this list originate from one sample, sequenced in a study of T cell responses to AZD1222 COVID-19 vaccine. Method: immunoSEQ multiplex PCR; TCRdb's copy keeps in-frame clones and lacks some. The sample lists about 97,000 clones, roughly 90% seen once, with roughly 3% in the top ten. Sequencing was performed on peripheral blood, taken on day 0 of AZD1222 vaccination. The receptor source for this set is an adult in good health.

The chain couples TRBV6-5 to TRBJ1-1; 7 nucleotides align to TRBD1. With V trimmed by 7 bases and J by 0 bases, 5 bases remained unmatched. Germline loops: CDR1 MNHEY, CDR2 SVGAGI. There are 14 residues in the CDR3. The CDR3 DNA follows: TGTGCCAGCATGGAAGGGGGCATGAACACTGAAGCTTTCTTT. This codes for CASMEGGMNTEAFF.

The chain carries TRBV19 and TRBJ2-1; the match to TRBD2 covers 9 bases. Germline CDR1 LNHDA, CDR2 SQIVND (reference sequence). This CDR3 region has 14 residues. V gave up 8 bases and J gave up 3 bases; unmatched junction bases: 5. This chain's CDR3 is CASGAGGDYNEQFF. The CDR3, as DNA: TGTGCCAGTGGAGCGGGGGGCGACTACAATGAGCAGTTCTTC.

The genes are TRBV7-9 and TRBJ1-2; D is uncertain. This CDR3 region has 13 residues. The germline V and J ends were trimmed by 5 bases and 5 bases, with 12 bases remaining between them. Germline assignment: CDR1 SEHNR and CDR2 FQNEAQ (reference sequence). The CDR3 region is CASSRTATYGYTF. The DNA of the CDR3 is TGTGCCAGCAGCAGAACAGCCACGTATGGCTACACCTTC.

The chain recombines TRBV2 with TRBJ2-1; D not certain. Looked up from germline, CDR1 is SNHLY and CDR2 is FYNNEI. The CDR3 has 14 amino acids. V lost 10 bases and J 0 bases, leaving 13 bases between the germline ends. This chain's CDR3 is CAIPGDLSYNEQFF. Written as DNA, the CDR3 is TGTGCCATCCCCGGCGACCTCTCCTACAATGAGCAGTTCTTC.

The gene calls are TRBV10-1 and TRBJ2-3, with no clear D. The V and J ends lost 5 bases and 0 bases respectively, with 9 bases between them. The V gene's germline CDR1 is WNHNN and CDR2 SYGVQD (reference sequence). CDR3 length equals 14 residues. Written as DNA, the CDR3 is TGCGCCAGCAGTCGCGAAGCTAGCACAGATACGCAGTATTTT. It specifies CASSREASTDTQYF.

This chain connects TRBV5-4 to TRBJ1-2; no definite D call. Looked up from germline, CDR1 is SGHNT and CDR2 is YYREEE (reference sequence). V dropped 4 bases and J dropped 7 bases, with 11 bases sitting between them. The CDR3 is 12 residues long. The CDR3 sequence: CASSDVPPGYTF. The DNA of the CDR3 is TGTGCCAGCAGCGATGTCCCCCCTGGCTACACCTTC.

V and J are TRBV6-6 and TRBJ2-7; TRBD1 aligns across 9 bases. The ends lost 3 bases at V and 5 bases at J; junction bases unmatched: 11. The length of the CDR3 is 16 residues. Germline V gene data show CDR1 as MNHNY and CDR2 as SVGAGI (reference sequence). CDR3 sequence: CASSYYPGQGGNEQYF. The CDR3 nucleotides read TGTGCCAGCAGTTATTACCCGGGACAGGGCGGTAACGAGCAGTACTTC.

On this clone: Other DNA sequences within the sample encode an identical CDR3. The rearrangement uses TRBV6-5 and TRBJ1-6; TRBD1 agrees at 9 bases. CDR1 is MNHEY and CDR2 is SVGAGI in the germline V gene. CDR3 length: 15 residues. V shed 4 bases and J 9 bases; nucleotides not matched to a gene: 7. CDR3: CASSLGQGYRSPLHF. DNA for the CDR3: TGTGCCAGCAGTTTAGGACAGGGGTATCGTTCACCCCTCCACTTT.

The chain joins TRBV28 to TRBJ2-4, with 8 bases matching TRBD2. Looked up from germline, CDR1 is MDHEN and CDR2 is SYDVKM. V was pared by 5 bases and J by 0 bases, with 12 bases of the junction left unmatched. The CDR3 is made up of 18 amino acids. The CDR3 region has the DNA TGTGCCAGCAGTAACGGGGGGGCACCTTACTTAGCCAAAAACATTCAGTACTTC. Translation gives CASSNGGAPYLAKNIQYF.

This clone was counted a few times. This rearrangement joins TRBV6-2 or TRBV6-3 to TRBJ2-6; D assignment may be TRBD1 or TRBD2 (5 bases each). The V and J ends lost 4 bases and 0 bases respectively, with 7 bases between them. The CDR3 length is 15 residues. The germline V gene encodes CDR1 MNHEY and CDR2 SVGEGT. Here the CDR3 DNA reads TGTGCCAGCAGTTGGGGGAACTCTGGGGCCAACGTCCTGACTTTC. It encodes CASSWGNSGANVLTF.

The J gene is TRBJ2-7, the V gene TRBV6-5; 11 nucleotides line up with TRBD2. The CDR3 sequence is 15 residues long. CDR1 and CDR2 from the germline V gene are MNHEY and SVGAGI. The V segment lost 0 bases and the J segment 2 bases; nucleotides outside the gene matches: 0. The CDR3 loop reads CASSYSSGGAYEQYF. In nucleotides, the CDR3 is TGTGCCAGCAGTTACTCTAGCGGGGGGGCCTACGAGCAGTACTTC.

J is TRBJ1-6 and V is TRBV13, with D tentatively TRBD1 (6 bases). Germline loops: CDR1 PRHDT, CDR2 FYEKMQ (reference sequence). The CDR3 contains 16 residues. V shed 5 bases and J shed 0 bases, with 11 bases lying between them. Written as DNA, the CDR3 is TGTGCCAGCAGCGAGAGGGGGGTCTCCTATAATTCACCCCTCCACTTT. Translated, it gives CASSERGVSYNSPLHF.

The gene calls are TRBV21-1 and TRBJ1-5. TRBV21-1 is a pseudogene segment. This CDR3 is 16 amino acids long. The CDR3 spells CASSKSPGPKAQPQHF. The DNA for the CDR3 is TGTGCCAGCAGCAAAAGCCCGGGTCCTAAGGCTCAGCCCCAGCATTTT.

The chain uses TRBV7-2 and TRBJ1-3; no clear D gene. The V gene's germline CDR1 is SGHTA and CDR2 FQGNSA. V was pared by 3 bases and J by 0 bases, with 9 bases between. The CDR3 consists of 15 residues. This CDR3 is CASSLEPGSGNTIYF. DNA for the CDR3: TGTGCCAGCAGCTTGGAGCCAGGCTCTGGAAACACCATATATTTT.

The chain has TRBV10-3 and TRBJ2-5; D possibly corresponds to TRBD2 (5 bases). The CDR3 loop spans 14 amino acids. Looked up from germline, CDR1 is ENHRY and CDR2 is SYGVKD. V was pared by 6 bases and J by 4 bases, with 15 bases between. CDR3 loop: CAIRADWAGETQYF. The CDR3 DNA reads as TGTGCCATCAGGGCCGATTGGGCGGGAGAGACCCAGTACTTC.

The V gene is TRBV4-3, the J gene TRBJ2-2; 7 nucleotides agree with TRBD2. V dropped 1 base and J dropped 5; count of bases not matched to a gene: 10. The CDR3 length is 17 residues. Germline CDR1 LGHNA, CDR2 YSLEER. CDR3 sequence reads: CASSQVGGTGGTGELFF. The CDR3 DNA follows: TGCGCCAGCAGCCAAGTGGGGGGGACCGGAGGGACCGGGGAGCTGTTTTTT.

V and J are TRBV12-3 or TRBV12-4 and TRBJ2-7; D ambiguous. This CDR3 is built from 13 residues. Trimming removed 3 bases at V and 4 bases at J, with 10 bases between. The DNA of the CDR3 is TGTGCCAGCAGTTTTGGACGGAGTTACGAGCAGTACTTC. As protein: CASSFGRSYEQYF.

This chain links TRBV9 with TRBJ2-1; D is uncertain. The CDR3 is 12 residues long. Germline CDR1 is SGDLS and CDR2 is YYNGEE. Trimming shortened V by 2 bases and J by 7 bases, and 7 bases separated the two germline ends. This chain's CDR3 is CASSVEENEQFF. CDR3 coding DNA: TGTGCCAGCAGCGTCGAGGAAAATGAGCAGTTCTTC.

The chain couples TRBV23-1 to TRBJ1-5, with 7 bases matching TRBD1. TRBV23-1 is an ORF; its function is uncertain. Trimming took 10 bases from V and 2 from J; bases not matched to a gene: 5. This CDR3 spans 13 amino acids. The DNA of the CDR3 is TGCGCCATCAGGGGGAGTGGCAATCAGCCCCAGCATTTT. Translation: CAIRGSGNQPQHF.